The 18 T cell receptor beta chains below all came from one sample that was sequenced in a study of blood T cell repertoires in COVID-19. Method: immunoSEQ multiplex PCR; TCRdb's copy keeps in-frame clones and lacks some. The table records approximately 200,000 clones, 85% of them present only once. The sample taken for sequencing was PBMCs or T cells enriched from blood (not recorded which). These receptors all stem from a middle-aged man who had recovered from COVID-19.

This chain connects TRBV6-6 to TRBJ2-1; TRBD2 matches at 7 bases. The CDR3 extends over 16 amino acids. CDR1 and CDR2 from the germline V gene are MNHNY and SVGAGI (reference sequence). V was clipped by 10 bases and J by 7 bases; unmatched bases: 19. The chain's CDR3 is CATQYIAAGDKNEQFF. CDR3 DNA: TGTGCCACCCAATATATAGCGGCGGGAGACAAAAATGAGCAGTTCTTC.

V usage is TRBV19 and J usage is TRBJ1-3; 7 bases align to TRBD1. Germline V gives CDR1 LNHDA, CDR2 SQIVND (reference sequence). The trim removed 7 bases at V and 4 bases at J, leaving 7 bases unmatched. CDR3 length: 14 amino acids. The CDR3 reads CASTQGTAGNTIYF. The CDR3, as DNA: TGTGCCAGTACCCAAGGGACAGCGGGAAACACCATATATTTT.

V usage is TRBV3-1 (or the pseudogene TRBV3-2) and J usage is TRBJ2-5; 12 nucleotides match TRBD2. The CDR3 totals 16 residues. CDR1 is LGHDT and CDR2 is YNNKEL in the germline V gene (reference sequence). V dropped 3 bases and J dropped 2; count of bases not matched to a gene: 4. CDR3 sequence reads: CASSQRTSGAQETQYF. CDR3 coding DNA: TGTGCCAGCAGCCAGAGGACTAGCGGGGCTCAAGAGACCCAGTACTTC.

The chain couples TRBV3-1 (or the pseudogene TRBV3-2) to TRBJ1-2; D remains unclear. Germline CDR1 reads LGHDT; CDR2 reads YNNKEL (reference sequence). Between the trimmed V and J ends, which lost 2 bases and 8 bases, there was a span of 18 bases. This CDR3 is built from 15 residues. CDR3 loop: CASSQQSFGEYGYTF. CDR3 sequence (DNA): TGTGCCAGCAGCCAACAATCGTTTGGGGAGTACGGCTACACCTTC.

This chain joins TRBV15 and TRBJ1-2; TRBD1 aligns across 8 bases. Looked up from germline, CDR1 is LNHNV and CDR2 is YYDKDF (reference sequence). The V and J ends lost 0 bases and 1 base, in that order; junction bases with no gene match: 4. This CDR3 region has 16 residues. CDR3 in DNA: TGTGCCACCAGCAGAGACGAGGGACAGGTTAACTATGGCTACACCTTC. Amino acid sequence: CATSRDEGQVNYGYTF.

V is TRBV7-6 and J is TRBJ2-5, with 10 bases fitting TRBD1. The V gene end was trimmed by 1 base and the J gene end by 1 base; junction bases not matched to a gene: 6. The CDR3 consists of 17 residues. Germline CDR1 is SGHVS and CDR2 is FNYEAQ. CDR3 coding DNA: TGTGCCAGCAGCTTAGGGCTGACAGGGGGCGGCCAAGAGACCCAGTACTTC. It yields the protein CASSLGLTGGGQETQYF. Using reference TRBV7-6 and TRBJ2-5 for the parts outside the CDR3, the full variable domain is GAGVSQSPRYKVTKRGQDVALRCDPISGHVSLYWYRQALGQGPEFLTYFNYEAQQDKSGLPNDRFSAERPEGSISTLTIQRTEQRDSAMYRCASSLGLTGGGQETQYFGPGTRLLVL.

V is TRBV7-2 and J is TRBJ2-5; TRBD1 agrees at 9 bases. This CDR3 contains 14 residues. CDR1 is SGHTA and CDR2 is FQGNSA in the germline V gene. Germline trimming cut 1 base from V and 6 bases from J; bases unmatched to any gene: 3. CDR3 nucleotides: TGTGCCAGCAGCTTAGGTGGGACAGGGAAGACCCAGTACTTC. Translating gives CASSLGGTGKTQYF.

The chain is built from TRBV28 and TRBJ2-7; tentatively, D is TRBD2 (6 bases). The V gene's germline CDR1 is MDHEN and CDR2 SYDVKM. This CDR3 is built from 14 residues. The V end was cut by 7 bases, the J end by 0 bases, with 13 bases between. CDR3 residues: CASNGRGPSYEQYF. The CDR3 coding sequence is TGTGCCAGCAACGGGCGGGGCCCCTCCTACGAGCAGTACTTC.

The chain employs TRBV30 and TRBJ1-1, with TRBD1 identical over 9 bases. The length of the CDR3 is 12 residues. Germline assignment: CDR1 GTSNPN and CDR2 SVGIG (reference sequence). Trimming cost V 0 bases and J 13 bases; bases outside gene matches: 6. CDR3 nucleotides: TGTGCCTGGAGTGTGCCGGGACAGGGCGATTTCTTT. Protein product: CAWSVPGQGDFF.

The V call is TRBV5-6, the J call TRBJ1-2; D remains unclear. This CDR3 is 13 amino acids long. CDR1 and CDR2 from the germline V gene are SGHDT and YYEEEE. V lost 4 bases and J lost 7, with 14 bases in between. In DNA, the CDR3 is TGTGCCAGCAGCCAGACTGCGGTAGGTGGCTACACCTTC. The encoded protein is CASSQTAVGGYTF.

CDR3: CASSQAPRQTGAGYGYTF. Written as DNA, the CDR3 is TGCGCCAGCAGCCAAGCCCCTAGACAGACAGGGGCGGGCTATGGCTACACCTTC. The chain recombines TRBV4-1 with TRBJ1-2, with TRBD1 identical over 8 bases. V shed 1 base and J 4 bases; nucleotides not matched to a gene: 14. CDR1 MGHRA and CDR2 YSYEKL come from the germline V gene. This CDR3 region has 18 residues.

V usage is TRBV14 and J usage is TRBJ1-2; 7 bases agree with TRBD1. CDR3 size: 17 residues. Trimming removed 4 bases from V and 2 bases from J; junction bases left unmatched: 13. Germline CDR1 and CDR2: SGHDN and FVKESK. DNA of the CDR3: TGTGCCAGCAGCCTCTCTCGGGCGGAGGGGGCGAACTATGGCTACACCTTC. Translation: CASSLSRAEGANYGYTF.

In nucleotides, the CDR3 is TGTGCCAGCAGCCCGTGGGCGGGAGTTACTTTCAATGAGCAGTTCTTC. Protein product: CASSPWAGVTFNEQFF. The rearrangement joins TRBV4-2 to TRBJ2-1; TRBD2 matches at 7 bases. The trim removed 4 bases at V and 6 bases at J, leaving 12 bases unmatched. This CDR3 has 16 residues. Per the germline V gene, CDR1 is LGHNA and CDR2 is YNFKEQ.

The chain uses TRBV7-8 and TRBJ2-7; TRBD1 aligns across 8 bases. Germline V CDR1 and CDR2: SGHVS, FQNEAQ. V lost 4 bases to trimming and J lost 6 bases; unmatched junction nucleotides: 8. This CDR3 comprises 14 residues. The CDR3 DNA reads TGTGCCAGCAGCTCCGGACAGGGAGGAGCCGAGCAGTACTTC. It yields the protein CASSSGQGGAEQYF.

This chain connects TRBV4-1 to TRBJ2-7, with 15 bases that match TRBD2. CDR1 is MGHRA and CDR2 is YSYEKL in the germline V gene. The CDR3 is 21 amino acids. After removal of 1 base from V and 1 base from J, the junction contained 14 bases not matched to a gene. CDR3 DNA: TGCGCCAGCAGCCAAGGGGGACTAGCGGGAGGAAGGCCCTACAGATCCTACGAGCAGTACTTC. Amino acid sequence: CASSQGGLAGGRPYRSYEQYF.

The chain recombines TRBV5-1 with TRBJ2-2, with 9 bases identical to TRBD1. CDR1 and CDR2 from the germline V gene are SGHRS and YFSETQ. The CDR3 is made up of 15 amino acids. V shed 4 bases, J shed 4 bases, and the junction held 5 bases outside the gene matches. As DNA, the CDR3 is TGCGCCAGCAGCGAGGGACAGGGAGGCACCGGGGAGCTGTTTTTT. Amino acid sequence: CASSEGQGGTGELFF.

This clone was observed a few times. The genes are TRBV6-1 and TRBJ1-6, with 11 bases fitting TRBD1. V lost 2 bases and J lost 9; bases outside the gene matches: 3. CDR3 size: 15 residues. Germline lookup yields CDR1 MNHNS and CDR2 SASEGT. The CDR3 region is CASSESGTGGSPLHF. For the CDR3, the DNA is TGTGCCAGCAGTGAATCCGGGACAGGGGGTTCACCCCTCCACTTT.

This clone was seen only once. The chain couples TRBV11-2 to TRBJ2-7; D possibly corresponds to TRBD1 (6 bases). The length of the CDR3 is 15 residues. Germline CDR1 is SGHAT and CDR2 is FQNNGV. Trimming shortened V by 4 bases and J by 0 bases, and 13 bases separated the two germline ends. Here the CDR3 DNA reads TGTGCCAGCAGCTCAACAGGACAGAGCTCCTACGAGCAGTACTTC. This codes for CASSSTGQSSYEQYF.